This TCR beta chain was documented in a study of blood T cells in healthy people across ages. General observations from the study: Correlation between TCR beta diversity and naive T cell percentage was strong. In older individuals, TCR beta diversity per million T cells was lower, falling roughly linearly with age.

This CDR3 contains 19 residues. Trimming pared 0 bases from V and 1 base from J, leaving 19 bases between. Germline loops: CDR1 LGHDT, CDR2 YNNKEL (reference sequence). Details on this clonotype: Its antigen remains unknown.

Sample-barcoded 5' priming and a J-beta primer mix drove a second PCR of about 6 to 12 cycles. TCRdb ran MiXCR on the 5' RACE reads and lists one entry per CDR3 protein. The sample has 800,000 to 950,000 distinct CDR3 sequences, under 35% seen once. These same records also appear under a second study, on T cells of mothers and their children.

The receptor's source is a woman in her thirties or forties in good health. Sequencing was carried out using blood. The V and J genes are TRBV3-1 and TRBJ2-1; D tentatively reads TRBD1 or TRBD2 (5 bases each). CDR3 nucleotide sequence: TGTGCCAGCAGCCAAGATTCCATTATGGGGGACGGGTCCTACAATGAGCAGTTCTTC. This codes for CASSQDSIMGDGSYNEQFF.